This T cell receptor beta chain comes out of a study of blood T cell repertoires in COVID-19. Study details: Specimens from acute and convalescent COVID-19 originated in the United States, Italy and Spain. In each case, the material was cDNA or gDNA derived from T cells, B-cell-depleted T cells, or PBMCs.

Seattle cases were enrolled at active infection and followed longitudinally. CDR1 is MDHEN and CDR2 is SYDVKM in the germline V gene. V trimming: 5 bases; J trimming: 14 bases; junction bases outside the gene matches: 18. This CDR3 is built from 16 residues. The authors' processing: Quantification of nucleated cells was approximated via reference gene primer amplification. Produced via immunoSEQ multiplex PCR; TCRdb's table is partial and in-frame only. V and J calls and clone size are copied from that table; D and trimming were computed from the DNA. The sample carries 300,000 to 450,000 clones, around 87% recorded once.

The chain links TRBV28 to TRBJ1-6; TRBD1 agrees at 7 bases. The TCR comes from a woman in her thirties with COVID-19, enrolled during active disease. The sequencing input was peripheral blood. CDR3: CASSLTRQGREGALHF. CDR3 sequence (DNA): TGTGCCAGCAGTCTCACACGACAGGGTCGGGAGGGGGCCCTCCACTTT.